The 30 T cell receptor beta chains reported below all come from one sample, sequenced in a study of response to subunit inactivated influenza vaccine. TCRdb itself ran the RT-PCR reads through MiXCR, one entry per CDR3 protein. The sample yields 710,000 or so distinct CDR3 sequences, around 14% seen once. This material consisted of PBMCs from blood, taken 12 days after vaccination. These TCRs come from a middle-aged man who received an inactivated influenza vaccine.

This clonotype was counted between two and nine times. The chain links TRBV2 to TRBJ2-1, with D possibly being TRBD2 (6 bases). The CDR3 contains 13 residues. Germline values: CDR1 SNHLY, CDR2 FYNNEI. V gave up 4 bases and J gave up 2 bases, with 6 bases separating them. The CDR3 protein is CASSGLAYNEQFF. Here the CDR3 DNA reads TGTGCCAGCAGTGGACTAGCCTACAATGAGCAGTTCTTC.

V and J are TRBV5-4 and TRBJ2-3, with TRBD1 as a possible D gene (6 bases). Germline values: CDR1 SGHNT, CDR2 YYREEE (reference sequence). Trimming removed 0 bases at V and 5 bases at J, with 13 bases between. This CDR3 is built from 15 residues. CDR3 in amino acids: CASSLEGRGGDTQYF. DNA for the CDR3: TGTGCCAGCAGCTTGGAAGGGAGAGGGGGAGATACGCAGTATTTT.

The CDR3 here is CASSEAAAAGALYNEQFF. DNA for the CDR3: TGTGCCAGCAGTGAAGCGGCGGCGGCCGGGGCCCTATACAATGAGCAGTTCTTC. The rearrangement links TRBV2 to TRBJ2-1; perhaps D is TRBD1 or TRBD2 (5 bases each). Germline-derived CDR1 and CDR2 are SNHLY and FYNNEI. The CDR3 has 18 amino acids. V gave up 0 bases and J gave up 4 bases, with 19 bases separating them.

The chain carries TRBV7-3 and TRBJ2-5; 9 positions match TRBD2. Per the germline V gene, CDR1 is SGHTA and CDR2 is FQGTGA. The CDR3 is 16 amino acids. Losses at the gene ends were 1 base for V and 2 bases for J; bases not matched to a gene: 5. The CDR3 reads CASSLIGGRGQETQYF. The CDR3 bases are TGTGCCAGCAGCTTAATTGGCGGGAGGGGTCAAGAGACCCAGTACTTC.

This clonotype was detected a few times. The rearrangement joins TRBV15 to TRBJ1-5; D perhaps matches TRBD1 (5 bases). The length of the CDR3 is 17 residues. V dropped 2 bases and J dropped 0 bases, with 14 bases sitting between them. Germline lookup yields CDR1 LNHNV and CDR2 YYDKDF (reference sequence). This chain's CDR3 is CATSRNRQHYSNQPQHF. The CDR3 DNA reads TGTGCCACCAGCAGAAACCGACAGCATTATAGCAATCAGCCCCAGCATTTT.

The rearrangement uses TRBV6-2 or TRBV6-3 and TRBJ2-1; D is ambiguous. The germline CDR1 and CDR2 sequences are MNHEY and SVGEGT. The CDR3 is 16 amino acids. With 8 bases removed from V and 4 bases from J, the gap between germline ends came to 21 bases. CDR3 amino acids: CASVDLSPERYNEQFF. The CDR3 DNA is TGTGCCAGCGTAGATCTGAGCCCTGAGAGATACAATGAGCAGTTCTTC.

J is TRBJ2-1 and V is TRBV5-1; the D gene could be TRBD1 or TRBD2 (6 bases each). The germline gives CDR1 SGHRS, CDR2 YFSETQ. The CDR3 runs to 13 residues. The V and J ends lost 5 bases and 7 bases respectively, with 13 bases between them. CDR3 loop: CASSFKGGNEQFF. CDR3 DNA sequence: TGCGCCAGCAGTTTTAAAGGGGGGAATGAGCAGTTCTTC. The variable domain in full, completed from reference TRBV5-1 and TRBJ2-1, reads KAGVTQTPRYLIKTRGQQVTLSCSPISGHRSVSWYQQTPGQGLQFLFEYFSETQRNKGNFPGRFSGRQFSNSRSEMNVSTLELGDSALYLCASSFKGGNEQFFGPGTRLTVL.

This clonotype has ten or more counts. CDR3 protein: CASSLAEVTQYF. The CDR3 DNA follows: TGTGCCAGCAGCTTAGCCGAGGTTACGCAGTATTTT. The chain carries TRBV7-2 and TRBJ2-3; D call uncertain. V was trimmed by 0 bases and J by 8 bases, leaving 6 bases between them. The length of the CDR3 is 12 residues. CDR1 and CDR2 (germline): SGHTA, FQGNSA.

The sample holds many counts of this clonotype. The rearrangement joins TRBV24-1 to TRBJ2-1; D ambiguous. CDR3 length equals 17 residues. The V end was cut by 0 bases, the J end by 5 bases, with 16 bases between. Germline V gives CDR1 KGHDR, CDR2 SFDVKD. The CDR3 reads CATSDLQAGSMDNEQFF. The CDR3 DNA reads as TGTGCCACCAGTGATTTGCAGGCAGGCTCTATGGACAATGAGCAGTTCTTC.

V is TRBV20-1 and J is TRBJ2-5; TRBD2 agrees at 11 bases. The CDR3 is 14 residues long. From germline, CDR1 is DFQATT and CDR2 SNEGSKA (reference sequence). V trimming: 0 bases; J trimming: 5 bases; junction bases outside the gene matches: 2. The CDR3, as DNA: TGCAGTGCTAGAGATAGCGGGGGGGTGGAGACCCAGTACTTC. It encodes CSARDSGGVETQYF.

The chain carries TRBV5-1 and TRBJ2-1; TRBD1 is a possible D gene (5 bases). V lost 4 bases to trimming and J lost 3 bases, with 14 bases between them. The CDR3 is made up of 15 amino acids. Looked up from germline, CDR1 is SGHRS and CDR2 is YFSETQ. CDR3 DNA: TGCGCCAGCAGCCTGACAAGCAGGGACTACAATGAGCAGTTCTTC. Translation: CASSLTSRDYNEQFF.

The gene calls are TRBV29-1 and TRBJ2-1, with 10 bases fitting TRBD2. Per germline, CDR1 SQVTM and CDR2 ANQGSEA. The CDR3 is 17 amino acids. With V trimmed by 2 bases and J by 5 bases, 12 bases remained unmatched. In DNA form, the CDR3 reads TGCAGCGTTGAACCGGTAGCGGGAGGACCGAAAAACAATGAGCAGTTCTTC. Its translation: CSVEPVAGGPKNNEQFF.

For the CDR3, the DNA is TGCAGTGCTATGGACTATGGCCAAGAAGTGGGTGGCTACACCTTC. Residues: CSAMDYGQEVGGYTF. The rearrangement links TRBV20-1 to TRBJ1-2; D gene ambiguous. The CDR3 sequence is 15 residues long. Trimming stripped 4 bases from V and 7 bases from J, with 22 bases between. Germline V gene sequence: CDR1 DFQATT, CDR2 SNEGSKA (reference sequence).

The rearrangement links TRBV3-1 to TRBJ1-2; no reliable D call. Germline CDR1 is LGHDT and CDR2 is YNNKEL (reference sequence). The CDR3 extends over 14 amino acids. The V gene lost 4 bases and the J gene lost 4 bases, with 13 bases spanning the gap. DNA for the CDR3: TGTGCCAGCAGCCCAGGATGGCGGGGCTATGGCTACACCTTC. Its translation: CASSPGWRGYGYTF.

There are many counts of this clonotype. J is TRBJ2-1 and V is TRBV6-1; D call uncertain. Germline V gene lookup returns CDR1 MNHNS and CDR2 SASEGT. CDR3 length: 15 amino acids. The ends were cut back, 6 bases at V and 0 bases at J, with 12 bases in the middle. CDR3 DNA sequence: TGTGCCAGCAGCTGGACGGTGAGCTCCTACAATGAGCAGTTCTTC. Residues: CASSWTVSSYNEQFF.

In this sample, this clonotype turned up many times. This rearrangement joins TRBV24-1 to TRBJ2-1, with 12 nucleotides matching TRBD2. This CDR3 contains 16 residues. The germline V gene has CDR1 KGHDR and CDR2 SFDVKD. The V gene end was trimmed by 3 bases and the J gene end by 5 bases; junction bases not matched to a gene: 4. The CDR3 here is CATSDPGLAGNNEQFF. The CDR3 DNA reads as TGTGCCACCAGTGATCCCGGACTAGCGGGGAACAATGAGCAGTTCTTC.

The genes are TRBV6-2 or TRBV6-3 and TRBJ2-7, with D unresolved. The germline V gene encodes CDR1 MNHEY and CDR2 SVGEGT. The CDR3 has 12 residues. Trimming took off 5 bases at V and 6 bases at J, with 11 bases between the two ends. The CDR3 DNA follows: TGTGCCAGCAGTCCGAATAGGTTCGAGCAGTACTTC. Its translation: CASSPNRFEQYF.

CDR3 region: CASSLASSSGGAQADTQYF. CDR3 nucleotide sequence: TGCGCCAGCAGCTTGGCCTCATCTAGCGGGGGGGCCCAGGCAGATACGCAGTATTTT. V and J are TRBV5-1 and TRBJ2-3; TRBD2 agrees at 12 bases. This CDR3 comprises 19 residues. The trim removed 0 bases at V and 4 bases at J, leaving 12 bases unmatched. The V gene's germline CDR1 is SGHRS and CDR2 YFSETQ.

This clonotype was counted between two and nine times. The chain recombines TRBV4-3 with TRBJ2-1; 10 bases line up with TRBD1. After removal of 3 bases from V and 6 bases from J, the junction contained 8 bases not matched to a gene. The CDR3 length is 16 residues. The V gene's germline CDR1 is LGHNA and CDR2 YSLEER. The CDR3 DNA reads TGCGCCAGCAGCCAGGGGGGACAGGGGTACACCAATGAGCAGTTCTTC. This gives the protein CASSQGGQGYTNEQFF.

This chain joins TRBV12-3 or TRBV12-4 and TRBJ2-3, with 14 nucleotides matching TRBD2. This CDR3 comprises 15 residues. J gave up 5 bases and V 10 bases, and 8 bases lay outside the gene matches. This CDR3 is CATQTSGGALDTQYF. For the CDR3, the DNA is TGTGCCACCCAGACTAGCGGGGGGGCCCTAGATACGCAGTATTTT.

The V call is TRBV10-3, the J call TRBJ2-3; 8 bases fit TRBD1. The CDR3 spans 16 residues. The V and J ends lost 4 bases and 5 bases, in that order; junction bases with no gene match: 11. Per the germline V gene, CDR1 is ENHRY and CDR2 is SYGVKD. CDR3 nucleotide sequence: TGTGCCATCAGTGGAGGAAGGACAGGGCAGGGAGATACGCAGTATTTT. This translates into CAISGGRTGQGDTQYF.

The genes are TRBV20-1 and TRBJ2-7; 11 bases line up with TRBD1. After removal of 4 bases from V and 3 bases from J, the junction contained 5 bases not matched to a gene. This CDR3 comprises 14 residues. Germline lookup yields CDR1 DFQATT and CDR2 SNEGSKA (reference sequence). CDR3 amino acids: CSAKPGTGGYEQYF. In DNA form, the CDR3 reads TGCAGTGCTAAGCCTGGGACAGGGGGCTACGAGCAGTACTTC.

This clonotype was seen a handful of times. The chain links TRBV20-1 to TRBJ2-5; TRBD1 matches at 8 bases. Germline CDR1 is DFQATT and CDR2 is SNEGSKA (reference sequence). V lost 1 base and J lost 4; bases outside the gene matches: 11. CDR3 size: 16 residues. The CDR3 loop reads CSARGTQGQVGETQYF. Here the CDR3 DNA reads TGCAGTGCTAGAGGCACTCAGGGACAGGTAGGAGAGACCCAGTACTTC.

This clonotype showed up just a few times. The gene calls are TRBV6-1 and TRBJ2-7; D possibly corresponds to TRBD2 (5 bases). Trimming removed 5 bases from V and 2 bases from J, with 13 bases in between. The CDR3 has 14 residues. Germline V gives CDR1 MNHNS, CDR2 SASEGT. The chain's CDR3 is CASSRGPSTYEQYF. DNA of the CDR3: TGTGCCAGCAGTCGCGGGCCCTCCACCTACGAGCAGTACTTC.

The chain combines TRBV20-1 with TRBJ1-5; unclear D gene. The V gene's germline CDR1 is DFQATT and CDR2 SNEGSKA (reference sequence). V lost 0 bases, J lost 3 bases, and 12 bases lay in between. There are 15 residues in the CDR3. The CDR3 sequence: CSARDMGGNNQPQHF. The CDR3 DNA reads TGCAGTGCTAGAGATATGGGAGGGAACAATCAGCCCCAGCATTTT.

CDR3 sequence (DNA): TGTGCCAGCAGCTCCTCCCGGGGGCGATACACCGGGGAGCTGTTTTTT. It specifies CASSSSRGRYTGELFF. The chain joins TRBV28 to TRBJ2-2; D tentatively fits TRBD1 or TRBD2 (6 bases each). The CDR3 loop spans 16 amino acids. Germline values: CDR1 MDHEN, CDR2 SYDVKM. V lost 6 bases and J 3 bases, leaving 17 bases between the germline ends. The full variable domain, its missing parts supplied by reference TRBV28 and TRBJ2-2, is DVKVTQSSRYLVKRTGEKVFLECVQDMDHENMFWYRQDPGLGLRLIYFSYDVKMKEKGDIPEGYSVSREKKERFSLILESASTNQTSMYLCASSSSRGRYTGELFFGEGSRLTVL.

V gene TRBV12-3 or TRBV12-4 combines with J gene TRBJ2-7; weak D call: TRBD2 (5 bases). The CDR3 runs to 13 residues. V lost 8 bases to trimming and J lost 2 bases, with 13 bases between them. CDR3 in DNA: TGTGCCAGCGGCCTCGGGGTTGCCTACGAGCAGTACTTC. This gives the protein CASGLGVAYEQYF.

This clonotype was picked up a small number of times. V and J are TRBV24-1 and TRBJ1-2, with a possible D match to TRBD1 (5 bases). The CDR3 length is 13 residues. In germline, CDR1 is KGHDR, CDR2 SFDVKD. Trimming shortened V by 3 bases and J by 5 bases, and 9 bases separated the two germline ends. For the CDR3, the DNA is TGTGCCACCAGTGATGGGGCAGGGTATGGCTACACCTTC. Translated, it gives CATSDGAGYGYTF.

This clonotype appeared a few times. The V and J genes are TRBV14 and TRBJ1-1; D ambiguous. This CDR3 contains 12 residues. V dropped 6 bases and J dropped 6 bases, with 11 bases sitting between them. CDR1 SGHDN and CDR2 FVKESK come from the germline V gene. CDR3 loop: CASRGVAAEAFF. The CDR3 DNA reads TGTGCCAGCAGAGGCGTGGCGGCTGAAGCTTTCTTT. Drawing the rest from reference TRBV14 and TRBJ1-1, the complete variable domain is EAGVTQFPSHSVIEKGQTVTLRCDPISGHDNLYWYRRVMGKEIKFLLHFVKESKQDESGMPNNRFLAERTGGTYSTLKVQPAELEDSGVYFCASRGVAAEAFFGQGTRLTVV.

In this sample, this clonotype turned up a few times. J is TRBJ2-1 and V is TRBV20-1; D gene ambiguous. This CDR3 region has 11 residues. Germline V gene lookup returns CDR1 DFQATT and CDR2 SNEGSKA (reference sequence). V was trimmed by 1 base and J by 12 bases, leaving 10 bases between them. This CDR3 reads CSARGTERQFF. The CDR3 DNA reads TGCAGTGCTAGAGGGACGGAAAGGCAGTTCTTC.